This is a list of T cell receptor beta chains from one sample in a study of spatial heterogeneity in lung cancer. TCRdb re-called the 5' RACE reads through MiXCR, storing one row per CDR3 protein. Seen here are fewer than 9,000 distinct CDR3 sequences, around 18% observed once, and the top ten hold roughly 12%. The sample consisted of lung tumor tissue, taken at surgery. Source of these receptors: a female donor with early-stage non-small cell lung cancer. Both conserved end residues are trimmed from each CDR3. Each record gives: J gene, V gene, CDR3 protein.

TRBJ1-4 TRBV7-6 ASSSSRDGYEKLF
TRBJ1-2 TRBV5-4 ASSHLLKGAGNYGYT
TRBJ2-5 TRBV11-3 ASSLGLTLAPGQETQY
TRBJ2-7 TRBV6-1 ATSIGAPAGGTYYEQY
TRBJ2-5 TRBV7-8 ASSFFRETQY
TRBJ2-3 TRBV6-5 ASSYSLATDTQY
TRBJ2-7 TRBV9 ASSAEVSLAGGHEQY
TRBJ1-6 TRBV5-1 ASSPGGFEGPLH
TRBJ1-5 TRBV7-9 ASSLRAGGLVDQPQH
TRBJ1-6 TRBV7-2 ASSLARGQGASPLH
TRBJ2-2 TRBV30 AWSPQGGELF